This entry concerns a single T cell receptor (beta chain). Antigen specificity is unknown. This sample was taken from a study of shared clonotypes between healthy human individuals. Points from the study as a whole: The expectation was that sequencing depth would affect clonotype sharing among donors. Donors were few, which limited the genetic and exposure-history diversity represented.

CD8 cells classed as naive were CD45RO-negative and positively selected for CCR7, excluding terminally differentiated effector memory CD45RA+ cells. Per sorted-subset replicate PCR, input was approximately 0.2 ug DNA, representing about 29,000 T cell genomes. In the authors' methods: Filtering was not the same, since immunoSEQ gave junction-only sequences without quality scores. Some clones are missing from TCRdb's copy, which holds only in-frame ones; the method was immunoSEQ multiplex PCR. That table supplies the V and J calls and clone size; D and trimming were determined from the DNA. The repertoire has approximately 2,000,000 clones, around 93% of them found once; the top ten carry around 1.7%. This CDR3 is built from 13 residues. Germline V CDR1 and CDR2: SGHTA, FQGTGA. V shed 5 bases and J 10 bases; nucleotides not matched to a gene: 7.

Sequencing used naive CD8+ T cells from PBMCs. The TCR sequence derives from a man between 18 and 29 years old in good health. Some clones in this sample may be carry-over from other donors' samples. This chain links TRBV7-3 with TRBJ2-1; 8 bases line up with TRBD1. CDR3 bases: TGTGCCAGCAGCGTCGACAGGGGTGGGGAGCAGTTCTTC. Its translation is CASSVDRGGEQFF.